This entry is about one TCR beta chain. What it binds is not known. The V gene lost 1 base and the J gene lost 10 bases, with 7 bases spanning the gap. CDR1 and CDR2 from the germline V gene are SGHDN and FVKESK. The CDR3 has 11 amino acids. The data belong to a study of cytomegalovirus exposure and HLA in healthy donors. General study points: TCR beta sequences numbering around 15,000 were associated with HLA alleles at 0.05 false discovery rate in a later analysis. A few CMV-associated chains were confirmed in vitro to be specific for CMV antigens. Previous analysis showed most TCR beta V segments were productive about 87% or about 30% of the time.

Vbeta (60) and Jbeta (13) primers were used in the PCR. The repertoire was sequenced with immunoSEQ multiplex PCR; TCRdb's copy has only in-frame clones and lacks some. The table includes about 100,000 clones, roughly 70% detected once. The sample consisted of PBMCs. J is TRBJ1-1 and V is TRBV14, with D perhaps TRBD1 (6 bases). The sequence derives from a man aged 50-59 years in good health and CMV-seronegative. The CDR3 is CASSQGGRAFF. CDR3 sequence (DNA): TGTGCCAGCAGCCAAGGGGGGCGAGCTTTCTTT.